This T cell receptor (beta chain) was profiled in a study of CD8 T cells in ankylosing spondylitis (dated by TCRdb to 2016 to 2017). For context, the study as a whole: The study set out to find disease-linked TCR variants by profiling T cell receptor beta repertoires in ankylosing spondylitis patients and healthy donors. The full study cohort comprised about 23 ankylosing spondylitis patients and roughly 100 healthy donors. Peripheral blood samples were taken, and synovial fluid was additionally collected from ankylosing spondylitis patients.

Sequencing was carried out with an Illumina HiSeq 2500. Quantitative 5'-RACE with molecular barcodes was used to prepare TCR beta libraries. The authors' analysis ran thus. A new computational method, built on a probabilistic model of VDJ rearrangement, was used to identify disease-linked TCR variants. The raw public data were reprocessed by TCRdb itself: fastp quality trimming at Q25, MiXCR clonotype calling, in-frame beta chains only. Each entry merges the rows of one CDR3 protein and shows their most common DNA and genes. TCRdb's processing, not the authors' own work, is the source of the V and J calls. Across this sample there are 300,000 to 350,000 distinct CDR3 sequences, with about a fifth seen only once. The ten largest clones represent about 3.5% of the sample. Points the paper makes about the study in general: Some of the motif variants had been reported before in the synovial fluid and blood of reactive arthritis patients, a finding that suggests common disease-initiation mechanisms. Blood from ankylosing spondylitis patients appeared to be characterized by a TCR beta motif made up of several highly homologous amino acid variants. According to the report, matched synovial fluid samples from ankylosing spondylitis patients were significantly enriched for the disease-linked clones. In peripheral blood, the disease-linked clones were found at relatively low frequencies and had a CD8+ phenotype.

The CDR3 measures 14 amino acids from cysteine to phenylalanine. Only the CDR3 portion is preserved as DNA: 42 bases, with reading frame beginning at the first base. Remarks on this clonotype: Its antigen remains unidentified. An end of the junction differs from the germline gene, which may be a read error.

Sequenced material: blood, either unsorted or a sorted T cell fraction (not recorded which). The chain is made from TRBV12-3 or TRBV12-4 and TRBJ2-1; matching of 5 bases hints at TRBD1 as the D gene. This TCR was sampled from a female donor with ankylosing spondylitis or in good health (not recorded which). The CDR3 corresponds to CASTTGRGYNERFF. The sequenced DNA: TGTGCCAGCACTACAGGTAGGGGCTACAATGAGCGGTTCTTC.